A selection of T cell receptor beta chains follows, all from one sample in a study of T cells in Graves' hyperthyroidism and ophthalmopathy. TCRdb called the multiplex PCR reads again in MiXCR, with one record for every CDR3 protein. The sample records under 350,000 distinct CDR3 sequences, more than 15% being singletons. The sequenced sample consisted of blood. All receptors come from a woman aged 55-70 years with Graves' ophthalmopathy. Both conserved end residues are part of each CDR3. D genes are given only for firm matches. Size is omitted from some rows. Given values are once, few, many or a class for expanded clones.

J gene	CDR3 length	clone size	V gene	D gene	CDR3 protein	CDR3 DNA
TRBJ2-3	20	NA	TRBV2	TRBD1	CASSEFSGTEFAYYTDTQYF	TGTGCCAGCAGTGAGTTCTCCGGGACAGAATTCGCCTACTACACAGATACGCAGTATTTT
TRBJ2-7	13	many	TRBV14	NA	CASSPRLSYEQYF	TGTGCCAGCAGCCCACGTCTCTCCTACGAGCAGTACTTC
TRBJ1-5	16	many	TRBV20-1	TRBD1	CSARDLKGASNQPQHF	TGCAGTGCTAGAGATCTTAAGGGGGCGAGCAATCAGCCCCAGCATTTT
TRBJ2-7	15	NA	TRBV5-1	TRBD1	CASSWTGRSSYEQYF	TGCGCCAGCAGCTGGACAGGGCGGAGCTCCTACGAGCAGTACTTC
TRBJ2-3	17	NA	TRBV6-4	TRBD2	CASSDSPASGLTDTQYF	TGTGCCAGCAGTGACTCCCCTGCTAGCGGACTAACAGATACGCAGTATTTT
TRBJ1-6	16	many	TRBV20-1	TRBD1	CSAREPATGLHSPLHF	TGCAGTGCTAGAGAACCAGCGACAGGGCTACATTCACCCCTCCACTTT
TRBJ2-3	14	many	TRBV2	TRBD1	CASKQTGGTDTQYF	TGTGCCAGTAAACAAACAGGGGGCACAGATACGCAGTATTTT
TRBJ1-4	13	NA	TRBV28	NA	CASSPAVGFILFF	TGTGCCAGCAGCCCAGCCGTCGGATTTATACTGTTTTTT
TRBJ1-2	14	many	TRBV5-5	NA	CASSLDRVDYGYTF	TGTGCCAGCAGCTTGGACAGGGTGGACTATGGCTACACCTTC
TRBJ1-1	13	NA	TRBV7-2	NA	CASSTRGTTEAFF	TGTGCCAGCAGCACCAGGGGTACCACTGAAGCTTTCTTT
TRBJ1-2	16	many	TRBV7-2	NA	CASSLAHNPKIYGYTF	TGTGCCAGCAGCTTAGCGCACAACCCCAAAATTTATGGCTACACCTTC
TRBJ1-2	17	NA	TRBV5-1	TRBD1	CASSLQLGTGVDYGYTF	TGCGCCAGCAGCCTTCAGTTGGGGACAGGGGTTGACTATGGCTACACCTTC
TRBJ2-3	16	many	TRBV20-1	TRBD2	CSASPSTSGRTDTQYF	TGCAGTGCTAGCCCCTCGACTAGCGGGAGGACAGATACGCAGTATTTT
TRBJ1-4	16	few	TRBV4-3	TRBD1	CASSRGAGQYNEKLFF	TGCGCCAGCAGCCGCGGGGCGGGACAGTATAATGAAAAACTGTTTTTT
TRBJ1-6	14	few	TRBV7-9	TRBD1	CASSPRDRNSPLHF	TGTGCCAGCAGCCCTCGGGACAGAAATTCACCCCTCCACTTT
TRBJ1-2	14	many	TRBV5-8	NA	CASSLGESYYGYTF	TGTGCCAGCAGCTTGGGGGAGAGCTACTATGGCTACACCTTC
TRBJ2-7	15	NA	TRBV10-2	NA	CASSERVKSSYEQYF	TGCGCCAGCAGTGAAAGGGTCAAAAGCTCCTACGAGCAGTACTTC
TRBJ1-5	16	many	TRBV6-1	NA	CASSLSGAGLGQPQHF	TGTGCCAGCAGCCTTAGTGGAGCGGGGCTCGGCCAGCCCCAGCATTTT
TRBJ2-5	13	NA	TRBV19	NA	CASSGDPEETQYF	TGTGCCAGTAGTGGCGACCCCGAGGAGACCCAGTACTTC
TRBJ1-2	12	NA	TRBV27	NA	CASSHDRDGYTF	TGTGCCAGCAGCCACGATAGGGATGGCTACACCTTC
TRBJ1-1	15	many	TRBV20-1	NA	CSASDSMTGNTEAFF	TGCAGTGCTAGTGACTCAATGACAGGGAACACTGAAGCTTTCTTT
TRBJ2-3	17	few	TRBV7-9	TRBD1	CASSLEAYRGTRDTQYF	TGTGCCAGCAGCTTAGAGGCCTACAGGGGAACCCGAGATACGCAGTATTTT
TRBJ1-4	13	NA	TRBV12-3/TRBV12-4	NA	CASNKEAGEKLFF	TGTGCCAGCAACAAGGAGGCTGGTGAAAAACTGTTTTTT
TRBJ2-1	16	few	TRBV5-1	TRBD1	CASSLWTGGSYNEQFF	TGCGCCAGCAGCCTGTGGACAGGTGGCTCCTACAATGAGCAGTTCTTC
TRBJ2-3	15	NA	TRBV14	NA	CASSQRLGGIDTQYF	TGTGCCAGCAGCCAACGCCTTGGAGGGATTGATACGCAGTATTTT
TRBJ2-5	13	many	TRBV7-2	NA	CASSGRARETQYF	TGTGCCAGCAGCGGAAGGGCCCGAGAGACCCAGTACTTC
TRBJ2-5	14	many	TRBV18	NA	CASSPPYSQETQYF	TGTGCCAGCTCACCACCGTACAGCCAAGAGACCCAGTACTTC
TRBJ1-1	17	many	TRBV5-1	TRBD1	CASSLGTGRFPDTEAFF	TGCGCCAGCAGCCTCGGGACAGGGAGGTTTCCGGACACTGAAGCTTTCTTT
TRBJ2-6	15	many	TRBV29-1	NA	CSVGKGGPGANVLTF	TGCAGCGTTGGGAAGGGGGGCCCGGGGGCCAACGTCCTGACTTTC
TRBJ1-6	15	many	TRBV5-1	TRBD1	CASSRTGDSNSPLHF	TGCGCCAGCAGCCGGACAGGGGACTCAAATTCACCCCTCCACTTT
TRBJ1-5	12	NA	TRBV6-2/TRBV6-3	NA	CASSYQGQPQHF	TGTGCCAGCAGTTATCAGGGACAGCCCCAGCATTTT
TRBJ1-1	13	few	TRBV6-2/TRBV6-3	TRBD1	CASSGQGITEAFF	TGTGCCAGCAGTGGACAGGGGATAACTGAAGCTTTCTTT
TRBJ1-2	16	many	TRBV20-1	TRBD1	CSARAGDGTGVVGYTF	TGCAGTGCTAGAGCCGGCGACGGGACAGGGGTGGTTGGCTACACCTTC
TRBJ2-2	15	many	TRBV28	TRBD1	CASRTTGERTGELFF	TGTGCCAGCAGAACGACAGGGGAGAGGACCGGGGAGCTGTTTTTT
TRBJ1-1	13	many	TRBV7-9	TRBD1	CASSRGQITEAFF	TGTGCCAGCAGTAGGGGACAGATCACTGAAGCTTTCTTT
TRBJ1-2	17	once	TRBV12-3/TRBV12-4	NA	CASSQIREGGGNYGYTF	TGTGCCAGCAGTCAAATAAGGGAGGGTGGAGGTAACTATGGCTACACCTTC
TRBJ2-7	13	few	TRBV11-2	NA	CASSLDRQNEQYF	TGTGCCAGCAGCTTAGATCGACAGAACGAGCAGTACTTC
TRBJ1-5	14	few	TRBV7-6	TRBD1	CASSPGGRGQPQHF	TGTGCCAGCAGTCCAGGGGGCCGGGGTCAGCCCCAGCATTTT
TRBJ2-3	16	many	TRBV10-3	TRBD2	CAISELAGSSTDTQYF	TGTGCCATCAGTGAACTAGCGGGGTCTAGCACAGATACGCAGTATTTT
TRBJ2-5	15	NA	TRBV5-1	NA	CASSLKVSSIETQYF	TGCGCCAGCAGCTTAAAAGTCTCTTCGATCGAGACCCAGTACTTC
TRBJ2-2	14	many	TRBV27	NA	CASSLGRGTGELFF	TGTGCCAGCAGCCTCGGACGGGGCACCGGGGAGCTGTTTTTT
TRBJ2-7	12	NA	TRBV6-1	NA	CASYSDSYEQYF	TGTGCCAGTTACAGCGATTCCTACGAGCAGTACTTC
TRBJ1-6	13	many	TRBV12-3/TRBV12-4	NA	CASSLAITSPLHF	TGTGCCAGCAGTTTAGCGATTACTTCACCCCTCCACTTT
TRBJ2-5	14	many	TRBV12-3/TRBV12-4	NA	CASTGQGPQETQYF	TGTGCCAGCACAGGGCAGGGGCCCCAAGAGACCCAGTACTTC
TRBJ1-4	17	many	TRBV6-1	NA	CASSEADPRRIVKKLFF	TGTGCCAGCAGTGAAGCGGACCCAAGGAGAATCGTTAAAAAACTGTTTTTT
TRBJ2-7	14	many	TRBV7-2	NA	CASSLVLPGAEQYF	TGTGCCAGCAGCTTAGTGCTTCCCGGAGCCGAGCAGTACTTC
TRBJ2-5	15	few	TRBV7-2	NA	CASSSGTAAGETQYF	TGTGCCAGCAGTAGCGGGACAGCGGCAGGGGAGACCCAGTACTTC